This T cell receptor beta chain was recovered during a study of beta chain features in type 1 diabetes. As for the study in general: The patients were much like the healthy donors in age, gender and cell yields.

General study points: In every one of the four CD4+ subsets, TCRB CDR3s were moderately but significantly shorter in Type 1 diabetes patients.

This clone was detected only a few times. Its antigen is not identified. As every portion of the isolated RNA was reverse transcribed, the sequencing read expressed TCRB transcripts. Repertoires were generated with immunoSEQ multiplex PCR, while TCRdb's copy carries only in-frame clones and drops some. The profile covers 900,000 or so clones, with 17% appearing a single time and 0.02% to 0.025% taken by the ten largest. The CDR3 loop spans 17 amino acids. After removal of 5 bases from V and 2 bases from J, the junction contained 8 bases not matched to a gene. Germline assignment: CDR1 SGHVS and CDR2 FQNEAQ.

This TCR was sampled from a woman aged 18-29 years in good health. The rearrangement joins TRBV7-8 to TRBJ1-5, with TRBD1 identical over 11 bases. The specimen was naive CD4+ T cells from blood. This chain's CDR3 is CASSRGQGAFGNQPQHF. CDR3 coding DNA: TGTGCCAGCAGCCGAGGACAGGGGGCTTTTGGCAATCAGCCCCAGCATTTT.